This T cell receptor (beta chain) was recorded in a study of ipilimumab plus nivolumab after autologous stem cell transplantation. Study overall: Patients received a median of about 5 ipilimumab and about 8 nivolumab doses.

General study results and limits: TCR repertoire, Treg phenotype and gut microbiota reportedly support more study of this approach.

Ipilimumab, 1 mg/kg, started 14 to 28 days after autologous transplant. Through week 26, nivolumab 3 mg/kg IV was given weeks 1, 4, 7, 10, then biweekly. Remarks on this clone: Its specificity is unknown.

The trim removed 5 bases at V and 6 bases at J, leaving 4 bases unmatched. CDR3 length: 13 amino acids. Germline CDR1 SGHAT, CDR2 FQNNGV. Measured with immunoSEQ multiplex PCR; TCRdb has only the in-frame clones, and not every one. The table records some 45,000 clones, about 88% of them present only once. The clonotype comes from a male donor with multiple myeloma. The sequences come from PBMCs, collected in a trial of ipilimumab plus nivolumab as post-transplant consolidation. The chain links TRBV11-2 to TRBJ1-2; TRBD1 aligns across 9 bases. CDR3: CASSPRTGDGYTF. The DNA of the CDR3 is TGTGCCAGCAGCCCCCGGACAGGGGATGGCTACACCTTC.